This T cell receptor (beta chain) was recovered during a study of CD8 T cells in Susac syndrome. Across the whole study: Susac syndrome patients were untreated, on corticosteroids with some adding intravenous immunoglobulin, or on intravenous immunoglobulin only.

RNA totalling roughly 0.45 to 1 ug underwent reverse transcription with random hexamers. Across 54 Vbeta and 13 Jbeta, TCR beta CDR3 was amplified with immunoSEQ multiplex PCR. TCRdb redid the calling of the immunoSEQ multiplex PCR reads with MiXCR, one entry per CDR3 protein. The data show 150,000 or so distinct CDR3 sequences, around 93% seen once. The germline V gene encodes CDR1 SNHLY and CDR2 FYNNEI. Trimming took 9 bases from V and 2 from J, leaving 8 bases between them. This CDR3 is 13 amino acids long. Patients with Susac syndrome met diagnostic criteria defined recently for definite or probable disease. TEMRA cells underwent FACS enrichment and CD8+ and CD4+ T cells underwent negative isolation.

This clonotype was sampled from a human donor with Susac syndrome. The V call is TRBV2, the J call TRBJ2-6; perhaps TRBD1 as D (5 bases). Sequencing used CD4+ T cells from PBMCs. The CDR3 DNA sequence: TGTGCCAGGGGGCGGACTGGGGCCAACGTCCTGACTTTC. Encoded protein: CARGRTGANVLTF.